These 9 T cell receptor beta chains came from one sample sequenced in a study of T cell responses to AZD1222 COVID-19 vaccine. The assay was immunoSEQ multiplex PCR, and TCRdb's table has in-frame clones only and misses some. The table lists approximately 94,000 clones, more than 75% of them singletons. The specimen comprised peripheral blood, sampled on day 0 of MenACWY control vaccination. These receptors all come from an adult in good health.

This clone was observed a few times. The chain links TRBV7-9 to TRBJ2-1, with a tentative D call TRBD2 (5 bases). The CDR3 is 16 residues long. V lost 2 bases to trimming and J lost 6 bases, with 17 bases between them. The germline gives CDR1 SEHNR, CDR2 FQNEAQ (reference sequence). CDR3 in DNA: TGTGCCAGCAGCTTATTGGGTGGGAGAGGTGGCAATGAGCAGTTCTTC. Amino acids: CASSLLGGRGGNEQFF.

CDR3 loop: CASSYFRGSGELFF. DNA of the CDR3: TGTGCCAGCAGTTACTTCAGGGGATCCGGGGAGCTGTTTTTT. This chain uses TRBV6-2 or TRBV6-3 with TRBJ2-2; D is possibly TRBD1 (6 bases). V was shortened by 1 base and J by 6 bases, with 9 bases between the two germline ends. The CDR3 consists of 14 residues. Germline values: CDR1 MNHEY, CDR2 SVGEGT.

This clone has only a few counts. This chain links TRBV30 with TRBJ2-7; D not certain. CDR1 is GTSNPN and CDR2 is SVGIG in the germline V gene (reference sequence). This CDR3 spans 15 amino acids. V lost 2 bases, J lost 0 bases, and 14 bases lay in between. The CDR3 DNA reads TGTGCCTGGAGTCCTGGGCAGGCCTACTCCTACGAGCAGTACTTC. Amino acid sequence: CAWSPGQAYSYEQYF.

The chain uses TRBV7-2 and TRBJ2-1, with 9 bases identical to TRBD2. With V trimmed by 6 bases and J by 5 bases, 8 bases remained unmatched. CDR3 length: 15 amino acids. The germline CDR1 and CDR2 sequences are SGHTA and FQGNSA. The CDR3 sequence: CASSPDSGGHNEQFF. For the CDR3, the DNA is TGTGCCAGCAGTCCCGATAGCGGGGGACACAATGAGCAGTTCTTC.

The chain recombines TRBV19 with TRBJ2-2; a possible D gene is TRBD1 (8 bases). CDR1 and CDR2 (germline): LNHDA, SQIVND (reference sequence). Trimming cost V 2 bases and J 5 bases, with 12 bases left between them. The length of the CDR3 is 15 residues. The CDR3 protein is CASSILQGGTGELFF. Here the CDR3 DNA reads TGTGCCAGTAGTATACTACAGGGGGGGACCGGGGAGCTGTTTTTT. Full variable domain (missing parts from reference TRBV19 and TRBJ2-2): DGGITQSPKYLFRKEGQNVTLSCEQNLNHDAMYWYRQDPGQGLRLIYYSQIVNDFQKGDIAEGYSVSREKKESFPLTVTSAQKNPTAFYLCASSILQGGTGELFFGEGSRLTVL.

The chain couples TRBV28 to TRBJ1-5, with 7 nucleotides matching TRBD1. The germline V gene has CDR1 MDHEN and CDR2 SYDVKM. The V segment lost 2 bases and the J segment 4 bases; nucleotides outside the gene matches: 8. This CDR3 is built from 16 residues. Here the CDR3 DNA reads TGTGCCAGCAGTTTAAGGGGGCGCAGGGGGAATCAGCCCCAGCATTTT. This encodes CASSLRGRRGNQPQHF.

The genes are TRBV5-8 and TRBJ2-2, with 10 nucleotides matching TRBD2. The CDR3 sequence is 16 residues long. Per germline, CDR1 SGHTS and CDR2 YDEGEE. With V trimmed by 4 bases and J by 7 bases, 10 bases remained unmatched. The CDR3 sequence: CASSPASGGGRGELFF. CDR3 coding DNA: TGTGCCAGCAGCCCCGCGAGCGGGGGGGGCCGCGGGGAGCTGTTTTTT.

CDR3: CASSFGTGNEKLFF. DNA for the CDR3: TGTGCCAGTAGCTTTGGGACAGGGAATGAAAAACTGTTTTTT. V and J are TRBV19 and TRBJ1-4; TRBD1 aligns across 9 bases. Germline values: CDR1 LNHDA, CDR2 SQIVND (reference sequence). This CDR3 has 14 amino acids. V gave up 6 bases and J gave up 5 bases; unmatched junction bases: 4.

CDR3: CASSYLDSTLHF. The CDR3 coding sequence is TGTGCCAGCAGTTACCTCGATAGTACCCTCCACTTT. The rearrangement uses TRBV6-5 and TRBJ1-6; D unclear. V was pared by 2 bases and J by 14 bases, with 10 bases between. The length of the CDR3 is 12 residues. Germline loops: CDR1 MNHEY, CDR2 SVGAGI.